Below, 24 T cell receptor beta chains from the same sample are listed, as sequenced in a study of T cells expressing NK-cell markers (dated by TCRdb to 2020 to 2021). Library method: 5' RACE. The sequencer listed for this sample is Illumina HiSeq 2000. TCRdb reprocessed the reads and lists each CDR3 protein sequence as a single entry, with no DNA. The table kept for this sample lists 150,000 to 170,000 distinct CDR3 sequences. The top ten hold 37% of the sample. Sample: blood T cells: a sorted CD56 or NKG2C T cell subset, CD4+ or CD8+ T cells, or bulk PBMC T cells (not recorded which). The receptor set was obtained from a woman in her fifties or sixties in good health. Donor details come from another sample of the same person, matched by shared clones.

The chain is built from TRBV9 and TRBJ2-3; TCRdb designates TRBD2, a call that cannot be tested without DNA. This CDR3 contains 15 residues. The germline CDR1 and CDR2 sequences are SGDLS and YYNGEE. The CDR3 protein is CASSAGTSERDTQYF.

This chain uses TRBV20-1 with TRBJ2-1; TCRdb's D gene call, TRBD2, goes unchecked for lack of DNA. Germline V gene sequence: CDR1 DFQATT, CDR2 SNEGSKA (reference sequence). CDR3 length: 15 residues. The CDR3 loop is CSARFGTSAHNEQFF.

The CDR3 region is CASSLSRGEIYGYTF. The chain uses TRBV3-1 and TRBJ1-2; there is no DNA to check the TCRdb D call of TRBD1. The CDR3 has 15 residues. Germline lookup yields CDR1 LGHDT and CDR2 YNNKEL (reference sequence).

This chain connects TRBV5-6 to TRBJ1-4; TCRdb names TRBD1, which stays unverified in the absence of DNA. The CDR3 is 13 residues long. The germline V gene has CDR1 SGHDT and CDR2 YYEEEE. Here the CDR3 reads CASSWGRGEKLFF.

The chain recombines TRBV5-1 with TRBJ1-1; checking the TCRdb D call of TRBD1 is not possible without DNA. There are 14 residues in the CDR3. Germline CDR1 is SGHRS and CDR2 is YFSETQ. The CDR3 protein is CASSEEGAGSEAFF.

This chain links TRBV27 with TRBJ1-2; TCRdb lists TRBD1, though no DNA is available to test this call. The CDR3 sequence is 14 residues long. Germline values: CDR1 MNHEY, CDR2 SMNVEV (reference sequence). The CDR3 sequence is CASRGGSVMIGYTF.

The rearrangement joins TRBV20-1 to TRBJ1-4; TCRdb outputs TRBD1, but without DNA this stays unchecked. Germline V gives CDR1 DFQATT, CDR2 SNEGSKA (reference sequence). There are 14 residues in the CDR3. Here the CDR3 reads CSAILRQGGEKLFF.

V gene TRBV12-3 or TRBV12-4 combines with J gene TRBJ2-1; TCRdb reports TRBD2, a call that lacks DNA to check it against. CDR3 length equals 14 residues. CDR3 sequence reads: CASREAGPYNEQFF.

The J gene is TRBJ1-2, the V gene TRBV29-1. The length of the CDR3 is 11 residues. Germline CDR1 and CDR2: SQVTM and ANQGSEA. CDR3 region: CSVEDPWGYTF.

The chain employs TRBV20-1 and TRBJ2-1. Per the germline V gene, CDR1 is DFQATT and CDR2 is SNEGSKA (reference sequence). The CDR3 has 15 residues. CDR3 residues: CSARALESLYDEQFF.

The chain uses TRBV7-3 and TRBJ1-6; TCRdb names TRBD1, which stays unverified in the absence of DNA. This CDR3 is built from 14 residues. Looked up from germline, CDR1 is SGHTA and CDR2 is FQGTGA. CDR3 in amino acids: CASSLEGGNSPLHF.

The CDR3 is CASTKGHGNTIYF. The rearrangement links TRBV12-3 or TRBV12-4 to TRBJ1-3. The CDR3 runs 13 residues.

J is TRBJ2-1 and V is TRBV6-5; TCRdb gives TRBD1 as the D gene, but with no DNA this cannot be confirmed. Germline CDR1 MNHEY, CDR2 SVGAGI. The CDR3 has 15 residues. The CDR3 region is CASSSSGTGINEQFF.

The V call is TRBV27, the J call TRBJ1-1; TCRdb calls TRBD1, which cannot be checked without DNA. This CDR3 is 14 amino acids long. Germline V gene sequence: CDR1 MNHEY, CDR2 SMNVEV (reference sequence). The CDR3 is CASSLPGGRTEAFF.

CDR3 protein: CASGLEGTEAFF. J is TRBJ1-1 and V is TRBV25-1. This CDR3 has 12 amino acids. The germline CDR1 and CDR2 sequences are MGHDK and SYGVNS.

The chain carries TRBV6-5 and TRBJ2-7; TCRdb returns TRBD1, unconfirmable since there is no DNA. Germline values: CDR1 MNHEY, CDR2 SVGAGI. The CDR3 consists of 15 residues. CDR3 in amino acids: CASSEFRGFGYEQYF.

The V gene is TRBV25-1, the J gene TRBJ1-1; TCRdb's assignment of TRBD1 cannot be checked, as there is no DNA. This CDR3 spans 15 amino acids. CDR1 is MGHDK, CDR2 SYGVNS, per germline. The CDR3 loop is CASSGQGARGTEAFF. Looking up the rest from reference TRBV25-1 and TRBJ1-1 gives the full variable domain: EADIYQTPRYLVIGTGKKITLECSQTMGHDKMYWYQQDPGMELHLIHYSYGVNSTEKGDLSSESTVSRIRTEHFPLTLESARPSHTSQYLCASSGQGARGTEAFFGQGTRLTVV.

The chain carries TRBV27 and TRBJ2-1; TCRdb lists TRBD1, though no DNA is available to test this call. The CDR3 contains 13 residues. CDR1 is MNHEY and CDR2 is SMNVEV in the germline V gene (reference sequence). The CDR3 region is CASSLSGRHEQFF.

The chain links TRBV7-6 to TRBJ2-1. The CDR3 has 15 amino acids. Germline CDR1 SGHVS, CDR2 FNYEAQ. CDR3 in amino acids: CASSLMPDSYNEQFF.

This chain uses TRBV29-1 with TRBJ2-5; TCRdb reports TRBD1, a call that lacks DNA to check it against. Germline V lookup: CDR1 SQVTM, CDR2 ANQGSEA. The CDR3 is 13 amino acids. The CDR3 loop is CSADGTGEETQYF.

The chain carries TRBV7-6 and TRBJ2-3. The CDR3 spans 15 residues. Germline CDR1 reads SGHVS; CDR2 reads FNYEAQ. This CDR3 reads CASSSSGDITDTQYF.

This CDR3 is CASSPGANVDTQYF. This chain links TRBV7-2 with TRBJ2-3; no DNA is available, so the TRBD1 call from TCRdb remains unchecked. CDR3 length: 14 amino acids. Germline CDR1 is SGHTA and CDR2 is FQGNSA.

V is TRBV6-1 and J is TRBJ2-7; TCRdb names TRBD1, which stays unverified in the absence of DNA. CDR1 MNHNS and CDR2 SASEGT come from the germline V gene. This CDR3 contains 15 residues. CDR3: CASRGWSGEFYEQYF.

The chain has TRBV29-1 and TRBJ2-7. Germline V lookup: CDR1 SQVTM, CDR2 ANQGSEA. There are 12 residues in the CDR3. CDR3 in amino acids: CSVDNDSYEQYF.